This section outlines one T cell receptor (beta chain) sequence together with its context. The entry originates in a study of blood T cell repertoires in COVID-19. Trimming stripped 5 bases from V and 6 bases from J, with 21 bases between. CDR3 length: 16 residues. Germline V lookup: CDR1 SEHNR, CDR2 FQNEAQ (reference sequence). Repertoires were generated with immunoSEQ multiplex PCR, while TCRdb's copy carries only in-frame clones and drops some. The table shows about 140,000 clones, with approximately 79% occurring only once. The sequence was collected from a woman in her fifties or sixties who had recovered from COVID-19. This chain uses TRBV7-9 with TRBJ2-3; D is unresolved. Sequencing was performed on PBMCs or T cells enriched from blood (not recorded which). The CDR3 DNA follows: TGTGCCAGCAGCCCTTTAGAGTTAATGATAGTGGATACGCAGTATTTT. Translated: CASSPLELMIVDTQYF.